This T cell receptor (beta chain) stems from a study of blood T cell repertoires in COVID-19. Germline CDR1 reads MNHNY; CDR2 reads SVGAGI (reference sequence). The V gene end was trimmed by 5 bases and the J gene end by 2 bases; junction bases not matched to a gene: 10. The CDR3 length is 17 residues. Patients from Seattle were sampled longitudinally, starting during active infection. Clones were read by immunoSEQ multiplex PCR, and TCRdb kept only the in-frame ones, dropping some. This table holds 250,000 to 300,000 clones, about 88% found once. The chain uses TRBV6-6 and TRBJ1-4, with TRBD1 matching 8 bases. Sequencing used peripheral blood. This sequence originates from a woman in her 70s with COVID-19, enrolled during active disease. The CDR3 protein is CASSRHRGSGTNEKLFF. DNA of the CDR3: TGTGCCAGCAGTCGTCACAGGGGGTCGGGGACTAATGAAAAACTGTTTTTT.